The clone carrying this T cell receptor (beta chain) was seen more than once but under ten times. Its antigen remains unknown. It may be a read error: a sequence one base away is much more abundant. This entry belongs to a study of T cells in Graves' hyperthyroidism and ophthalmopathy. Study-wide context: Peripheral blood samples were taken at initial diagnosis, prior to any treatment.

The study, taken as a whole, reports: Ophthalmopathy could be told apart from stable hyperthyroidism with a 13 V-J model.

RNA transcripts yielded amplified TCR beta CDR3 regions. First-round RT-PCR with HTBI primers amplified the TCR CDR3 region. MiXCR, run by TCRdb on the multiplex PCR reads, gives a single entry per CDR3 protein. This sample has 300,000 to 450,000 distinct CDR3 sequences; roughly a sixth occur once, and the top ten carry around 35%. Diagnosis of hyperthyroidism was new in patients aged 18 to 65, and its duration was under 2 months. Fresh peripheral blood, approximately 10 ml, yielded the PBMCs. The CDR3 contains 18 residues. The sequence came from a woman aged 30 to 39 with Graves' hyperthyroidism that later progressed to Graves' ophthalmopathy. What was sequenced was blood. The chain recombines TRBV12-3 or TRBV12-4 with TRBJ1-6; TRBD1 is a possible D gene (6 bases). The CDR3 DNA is TGTGCCAGCACCCTCGGGGGCCTGAGGGGTTCCTATAATCCACCCCTCCACTTT. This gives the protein CASTLGGLRGSYNPPLHF.